The sequence of this TCR beta chain was determined in a study of metastatic and nonmetastatic thyroid tumors. Study-level background: From malignant and benign thyroid patients, repertoires in blood and in tumor or nodule tissue were compared.

Before thyroid surgery, none of the patients had received any treatment. This clone has at least ten counts. Its antigen is undetermined. Whole-study findings and limits: Reports indicated that malignant thyroid tumors showed significantly higher TCR beta diversity than benign nodules did, in blood and tumor.

Methods used by the authors: CDR3 was compared across clinicopathological groups, and the resulting differences were used to build a distant-metastasis classifier for papillary thyroid cancer. TCRdb called clones again from the PCR reads with MiXCR. These V and J calls rely on TCRdb rather than the paper's analysis. The repertoire consists of around 16,000 clones, with about 13% occurring once and the leading ten covering about 28%. V was cut by 0 bases and J by 4 bases, with 4 bases left in between. CDR3 length equals 12 residues. The germline CDR1 and CDR2 sequences are DFQATT and SNEGSKA (reference sequence).

This chain joins TRBV20-1 and TRBJ1-5; D uncertain. Sequenced input: blood. The sequence came from a female donor with papillary thyroid cancer or a benign thyroid nodule (not recorded which). Some clones in this sample may be carry-over from other donors' samples. CDR3 bases: TGCAGTGCTAGAGATGCGAATCAGCCCCAGCATTTT. Its protein is CSARDANQPQHF.